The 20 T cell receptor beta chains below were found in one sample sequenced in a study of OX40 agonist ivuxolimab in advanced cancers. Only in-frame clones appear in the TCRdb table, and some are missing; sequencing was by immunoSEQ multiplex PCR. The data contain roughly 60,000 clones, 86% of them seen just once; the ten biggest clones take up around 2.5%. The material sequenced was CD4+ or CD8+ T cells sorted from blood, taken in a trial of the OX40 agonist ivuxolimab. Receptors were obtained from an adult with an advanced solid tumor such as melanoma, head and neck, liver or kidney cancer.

This chain's CDR3 is CASSPSGTHSNQPQHF. As DNA, the CDR3 is TGTGCCAGCTCACCTTCCGGGACTCATAGCAATCAGCCCCAGCATTTT. The gene calls are TRBV18 and TRBJ1-5; the D gene is possibly TRBD1 (5 bases). This CDR3 is 16 amino acids long. The germline gives CDR1 KGHSH, CDR2 LQKENI. V lost 3 bases to trimming and J lost 0 bases, with 12 bases between them. Supplemented by reference TRBV18 and TRBJ1-5, the full variable domain reads NAGVMQNPRHLVRRRGQEARLRCSPMKGHSHVYWYRQLPEEGLKFMVYLQKENIIDESGMPKERFSAEFPKEGPSILRIQQVVRGDSAAYFCASSPSGTHSNQPQHFGDGTRLSIL.

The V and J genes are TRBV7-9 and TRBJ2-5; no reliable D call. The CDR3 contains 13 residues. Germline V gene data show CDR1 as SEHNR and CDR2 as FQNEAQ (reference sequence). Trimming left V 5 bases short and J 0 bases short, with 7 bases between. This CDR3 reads CASSRTHQETQYF. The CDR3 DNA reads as TGTGCCAGCAGCCGGACCCACCAAGAGACCCAGTACTTC. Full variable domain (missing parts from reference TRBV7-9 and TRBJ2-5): DTGVSQNPRHKITKRGQNVTFRCDPISEHNRLYWYRQTLGQGPEFLTYFQNEAQLEKSRLLSDRFSAERPKGSFSTLEIQRTEQGDSAMYLCASSRTHQETQYFGPGTRLLVL.

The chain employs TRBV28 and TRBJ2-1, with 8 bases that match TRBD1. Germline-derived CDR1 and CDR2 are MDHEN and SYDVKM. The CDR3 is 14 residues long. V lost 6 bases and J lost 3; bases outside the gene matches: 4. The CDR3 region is CASSPGQGYNEQFF. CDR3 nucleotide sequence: TGTGCCAGCAGCCCTGGACAGGGCTACAATGAGCAGTTCTTC. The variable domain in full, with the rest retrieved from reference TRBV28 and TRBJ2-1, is DVKVTQSSRYLVKRTGEKVFLECVQDMDHENMFWYRQDPGLGLRLIYFSYDVKMKEKGDIPEGYSVSREKKERFSLILESASTNQTSMYLCASSPGQGYNEQFFGPGTRLTVL.

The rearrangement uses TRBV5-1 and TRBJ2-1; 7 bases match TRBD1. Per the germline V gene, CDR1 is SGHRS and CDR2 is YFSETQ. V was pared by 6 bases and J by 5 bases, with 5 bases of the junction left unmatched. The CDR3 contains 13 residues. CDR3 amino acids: CASTRGTDNEQFF. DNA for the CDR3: TGCGCCAGCACTCGAGGGACAGACAATGAGCAGTTCTTC.

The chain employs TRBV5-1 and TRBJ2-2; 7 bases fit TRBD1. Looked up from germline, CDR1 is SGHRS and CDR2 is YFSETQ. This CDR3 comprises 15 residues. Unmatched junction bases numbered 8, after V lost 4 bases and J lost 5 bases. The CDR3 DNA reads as TGCGCCAGCAGCGGCCCCGGGACAGAAACCGGGGAGCTGTTTTTT. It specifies CASSGPGTETGELFF.

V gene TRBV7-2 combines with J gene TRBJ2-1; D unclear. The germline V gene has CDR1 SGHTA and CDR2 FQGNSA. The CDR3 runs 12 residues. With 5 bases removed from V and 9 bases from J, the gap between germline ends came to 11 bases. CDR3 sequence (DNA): TGTGCCAGCAGCGGACCCTCGATTGAGCAGTTCTTC. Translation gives CASSGPSIEQFF.

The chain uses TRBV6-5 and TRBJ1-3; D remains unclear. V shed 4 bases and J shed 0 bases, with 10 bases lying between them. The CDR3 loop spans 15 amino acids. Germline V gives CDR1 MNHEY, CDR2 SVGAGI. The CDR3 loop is CASSSQTTSGNTIYF. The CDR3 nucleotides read TGTGCCAGCAGTTCCCAAACTACCTCTGGAAACACCATATATTTT.

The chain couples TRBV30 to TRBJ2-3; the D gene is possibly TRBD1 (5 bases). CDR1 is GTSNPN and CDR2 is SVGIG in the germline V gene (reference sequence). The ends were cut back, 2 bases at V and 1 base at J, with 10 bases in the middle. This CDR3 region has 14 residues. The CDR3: CAWSRGYGTDTQYF. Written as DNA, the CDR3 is TGTGCCTGGAGTAGGGGTTACGGCACAGATACGCAGTATTTT.

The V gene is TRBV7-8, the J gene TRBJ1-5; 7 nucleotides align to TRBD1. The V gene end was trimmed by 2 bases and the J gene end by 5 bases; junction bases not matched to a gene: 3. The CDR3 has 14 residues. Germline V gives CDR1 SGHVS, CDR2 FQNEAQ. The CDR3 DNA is TGTGCCAGCAGCTTATATCAGGGGGATCAGCCCCAGCATTTT. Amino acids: CASSLYQGDQPQHF.

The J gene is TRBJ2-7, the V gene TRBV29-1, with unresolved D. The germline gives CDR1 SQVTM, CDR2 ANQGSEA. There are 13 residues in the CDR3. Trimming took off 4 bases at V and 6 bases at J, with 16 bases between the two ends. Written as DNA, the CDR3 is TGCAGCGTTGCCTCTCCCGCCTCTAGCGAGCAGTACTTC. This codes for CSVASPASSEQYF.

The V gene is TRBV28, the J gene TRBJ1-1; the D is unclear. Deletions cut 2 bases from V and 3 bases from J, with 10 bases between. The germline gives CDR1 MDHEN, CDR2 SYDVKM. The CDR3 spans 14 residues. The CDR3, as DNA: TGTGCCAGCAGTTTAGCCCGGGTGTACACTGAAGCTTTCTTT. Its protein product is CASSLARVYTEAFF.

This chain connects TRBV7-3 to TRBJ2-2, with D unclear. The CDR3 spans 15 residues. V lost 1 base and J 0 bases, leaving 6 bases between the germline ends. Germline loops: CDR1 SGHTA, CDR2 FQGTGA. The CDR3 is CASSLMAANTGELFF. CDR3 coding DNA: TGTGCCAGCAGCTTAATGGCAGCGAACACCGGGGAGCTGTTTTTT.

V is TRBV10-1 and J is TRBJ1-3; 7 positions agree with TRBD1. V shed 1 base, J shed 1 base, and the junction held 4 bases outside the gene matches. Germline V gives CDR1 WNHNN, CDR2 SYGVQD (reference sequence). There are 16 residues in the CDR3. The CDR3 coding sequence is TGCGCCAGCAGTGAGTATCCGACAGGGTCTGGAAACACCATATATTTT. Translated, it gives CASSEYPTGSGNTIYF.

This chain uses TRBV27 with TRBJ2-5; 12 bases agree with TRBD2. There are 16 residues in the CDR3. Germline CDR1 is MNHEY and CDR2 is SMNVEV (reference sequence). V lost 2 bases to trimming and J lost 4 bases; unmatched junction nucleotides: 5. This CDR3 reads CASSLRLAGGPETQYF. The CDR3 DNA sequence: TGTGCCAGCAGTTTACGGCTAGCGGGGGGGCCAGAGACCCAGTACTTC.

CDR3 region: CASSYSGEITDTQYF. The DNA for the CDR3 is TGTGCCAGCAGTTACTCAGGGGAAATCACAGATACGCAGTATTTT. The chain is built from TRBV6-5 and TRBJ2-3; a possible D gene is TRBD1 (5 bases). V lost 0 bases and J 2 bases, leaving 9 bases between the germline ends. Germline CDR1 MNHEY, CDR2 SVGAGI. This CDR3 is 15 amino acids long.

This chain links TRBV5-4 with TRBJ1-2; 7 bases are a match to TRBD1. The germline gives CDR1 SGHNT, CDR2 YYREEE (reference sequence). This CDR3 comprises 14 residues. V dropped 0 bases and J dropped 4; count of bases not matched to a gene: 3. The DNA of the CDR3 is TGTGCCAGCAGCTTGGGTCGGACAGGCTATGGCTACACCTTC. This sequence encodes CASSLGRTGYGYTF.

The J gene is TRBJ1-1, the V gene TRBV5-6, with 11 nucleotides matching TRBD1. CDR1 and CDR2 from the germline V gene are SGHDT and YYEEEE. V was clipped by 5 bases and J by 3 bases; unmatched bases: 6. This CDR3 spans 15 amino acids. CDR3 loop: CASSVLDRGHTEAFF. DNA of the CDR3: TGTGCCAGCAGTGTCCTGGACAGGGGGCACACTGAAGCTTTCTTT.

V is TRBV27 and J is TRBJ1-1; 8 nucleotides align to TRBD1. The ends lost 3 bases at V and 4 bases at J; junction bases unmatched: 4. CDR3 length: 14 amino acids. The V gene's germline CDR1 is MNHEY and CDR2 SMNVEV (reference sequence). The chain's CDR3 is CASSFDRGGTEAFF. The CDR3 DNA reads TGTGCCAGCAGTTTTGACAGGGGAGGCACTGAAGCTTTCTTT.

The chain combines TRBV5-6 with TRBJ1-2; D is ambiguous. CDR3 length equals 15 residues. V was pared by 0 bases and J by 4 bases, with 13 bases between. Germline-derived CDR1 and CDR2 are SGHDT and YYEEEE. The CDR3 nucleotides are TGTGCCAGCAGCTTGGACCAGGCGGGCTTCTATGGCTACACCTTC. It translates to CASSLDQAGFYGYTF.

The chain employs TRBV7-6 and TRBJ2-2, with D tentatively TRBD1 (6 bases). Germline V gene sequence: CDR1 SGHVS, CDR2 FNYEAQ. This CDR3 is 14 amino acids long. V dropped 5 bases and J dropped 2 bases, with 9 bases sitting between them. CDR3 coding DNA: TGTGCCAGCAGCCCCAGGGGCAACACCGGGGAGCTGTTTTTT. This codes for CASSPRGNTGELFF.